This T cell receptor beta chain was found in a study of blood T cell repertoires in COVID-19. Study-level background: The origin of the acute and convalescent COVID-19 samples was the United States, Italy and Spain. Sources were T cells, B-cell-depleted T cells, or PBMCs; the material itself was cDNA or gDNA.

The length of the CDR3 is 12 residues. Germline CDR1 is SGHVS and CDR2 is FNYEAQ. The ends were cut back, 1 base at V and 8 bases at J, with 6 bases in the middle. Authors' analysis steps: Quantification of nucleated cells was approximated via reference gene primer amplification. Sequencing was performed with immunoSEQ multiplex PCR; in TCRdb, only in-frame clones are kept and a portion is missing. V and J calls and clone size come straight from that table; D and trimming were deduced from the DNA. Counted here are some 150,000 clones, 88% occurring once; the ten biggest clones make up more than 1%. Everyone who took part was roughly 18 to 95 years old, and they came from roughly 25 US areas.

The sample taken for sequencing was PBMCs or T cells enriched from blood (not recorded which). This rearrangement joins TRBV7-6 to TRBJ1-3; D remains ambiguous. The sequence came from a woman aged 25 to 39 with acute COVID-19. CDR3 DNA sequence: TGTGCCAGCAGCTTAGTCGGGGACACCATATATTTT. Protein sequence: CASSLVGDTIYF. The whole variable domain, filled in from reference TRBV7-6 and TRBJ1-3, reads GAGVSQSPRYKVTKRGQDVALRCDPISGHVSLYWYRQALGQGPEFLTYFNYEAQQDKSGLPNDRFSAERPEGSISTLTIQRTEQRDSAMYRCASSLVGDTIYFGEGSWLTVV.